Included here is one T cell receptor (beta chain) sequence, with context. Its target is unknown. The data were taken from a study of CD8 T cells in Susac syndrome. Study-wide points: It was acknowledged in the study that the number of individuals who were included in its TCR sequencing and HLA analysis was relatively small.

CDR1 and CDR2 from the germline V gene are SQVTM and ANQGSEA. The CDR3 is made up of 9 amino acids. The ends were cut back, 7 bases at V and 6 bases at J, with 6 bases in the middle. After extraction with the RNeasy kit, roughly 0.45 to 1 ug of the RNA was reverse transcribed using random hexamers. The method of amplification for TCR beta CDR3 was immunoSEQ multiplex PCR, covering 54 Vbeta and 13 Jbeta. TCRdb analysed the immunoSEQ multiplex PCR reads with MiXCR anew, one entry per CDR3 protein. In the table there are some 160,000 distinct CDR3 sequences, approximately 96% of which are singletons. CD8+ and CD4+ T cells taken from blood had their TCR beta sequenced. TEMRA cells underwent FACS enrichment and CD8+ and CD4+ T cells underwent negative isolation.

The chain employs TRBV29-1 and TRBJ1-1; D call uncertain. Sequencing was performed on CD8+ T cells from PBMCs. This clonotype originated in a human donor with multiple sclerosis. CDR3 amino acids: CSAGAEAFF. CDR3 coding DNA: TGCAGCGCGGGAGCTGAAGCTTTCTTT.